This TCR beta chain appears in the sequencing data of a study of regulatory T cells in long-lasting Graves disease. This clonotype was found a few times. To make TCR beta libraries, researchers used iRepertoire HTBI primers and Arm-PCR of CDR3 regions. Via MiXCR, TCRdb re-called the multiplex PCR reads, giving one row per CDR3 protein. The sample includes approximately 350,000 distinct CDR3 sequences, roughly 17% of them seen just once. Specified time point: newly diagnosed GD, antithyroid drugs for less than 3 months. RNA extracted from PBMCs served as the sequencing template. This CDR3 has 16 amino acids. The germline CDR1 and CDR2 sequences are SNHLY and FYNNEI. V lost 3 bases, J lost 5 bases, and 17 bases lay in between. These data also formed part of another study, on T cells in Graves' hyperthyroidism and ophthalmopathy.

The TCR sequence derives from a woman aged 18 to 35 with Graves disease. The rearrangement links TRBV2 to TRBJ1-5; maybe TRBD1 (6 bases). Sample: peripheral blood mononuclear cells (PBMCs), taken at new diagnosis, from a patient treated with antithyroid drugs. In nucleotides, the CDR3 is TGTGCCAGCAGTGATGGGTATGGGGGGCCGGATCAGCCCCAGCATTTT. Protein sequence: CASSDGYGGPDQPQHF.